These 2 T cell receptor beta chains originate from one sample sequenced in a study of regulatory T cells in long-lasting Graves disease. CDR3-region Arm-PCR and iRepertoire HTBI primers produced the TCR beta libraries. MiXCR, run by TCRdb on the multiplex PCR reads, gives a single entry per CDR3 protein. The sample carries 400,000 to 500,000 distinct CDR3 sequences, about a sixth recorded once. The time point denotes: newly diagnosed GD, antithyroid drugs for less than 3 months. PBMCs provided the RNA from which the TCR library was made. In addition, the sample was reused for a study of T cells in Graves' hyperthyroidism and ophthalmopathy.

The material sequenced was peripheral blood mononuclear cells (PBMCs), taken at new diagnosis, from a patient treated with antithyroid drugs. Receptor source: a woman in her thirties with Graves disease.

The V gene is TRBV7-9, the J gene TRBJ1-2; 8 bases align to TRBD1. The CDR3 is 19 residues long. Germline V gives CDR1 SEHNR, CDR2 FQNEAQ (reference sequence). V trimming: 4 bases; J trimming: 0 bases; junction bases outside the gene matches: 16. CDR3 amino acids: CASSSSRPSTGASNYGYTF. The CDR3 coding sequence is TGTGCCAGCAGCTCCTCCCGACCGTCGACAGGGGCCTCTAACTATGGCTACACCTTC. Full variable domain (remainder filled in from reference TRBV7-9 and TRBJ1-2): DTGVSQNPRHKITKRGQNVTFRCDPISEHNRLYWYRQTLGQGPEFLTYFQNEAQLEKSRLLSDRFSAERPKGSFSTLEIQRTEQGDSAMYLCASSSSRPSTGASNYGYTFGSGTRLTVV.

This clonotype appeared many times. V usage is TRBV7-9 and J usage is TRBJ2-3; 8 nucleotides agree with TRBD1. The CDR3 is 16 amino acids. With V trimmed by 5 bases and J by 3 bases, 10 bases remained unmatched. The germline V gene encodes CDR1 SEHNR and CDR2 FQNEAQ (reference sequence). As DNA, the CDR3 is TGTGCCAGCAGCCCCCGACAGGGGAGGAAGACAGATACGCAGTATTTT. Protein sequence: CASSPRQGRKTDTQYF.